These 30 T cell receptor beta chains were all obtained from the same sample, sequenced in a study of cytomegalovirus exposure and HLA in healthy donors. Primers for the PCR totalled 60 Vbeta and 13 Jbeta. Assay: immunoSEQ multiplex PCR; the TCRdb copy retains only in-frame clones and omits some. Among 180,000 or so clones listed, approximately 80% were seen once. Material: PBMCs. Receptor source: a woman younger than 35 in good health and CMV-seronegative.

The chain joins TRBV19 to TRBJ2-3; a possible D gene is TRBD2 (7 bases). V was pared by 7 bases and J by 5 bases, with 19 bases between. Per germline, CDR1 LNHDA and CDR2 SQIVND (reference sequence). The length of the CDR3 is 15 residues. The CDR3 loop reads CASTQRGRERDTQYF. The CDR3 DNA sequence: TGTGCCAGTACCCAACGGGGGCGGGAGCGAGATACGCAGTATTTT. Combining the CDR3 with reference TRBV19 and TRBJ2-3 gives the whole variable domain DGGITQSPKYLFRKEGQNVTLSCEQNLNHDAMYWYRQDPGQGLRLIYYSQIVNDFQKGDIAEGYSVSREKKESFPLTVTSAQKNPTAFYLCASTQRGRERDTQYFGPGTRLTVL.

The chain links TRBV19 to TRBJ1-5; no reliable D call. Germline loops: CDR1 LNHDA, CDR2 SQIVND (reference sequence). The V and J ends lost 3 bases and 0 bases respectively, with 9 bases between them. This CDR3 spans 15 amino acids. Here the CDR3 reads CASSIWTDSNQPQHF. DNA for the CDR3: TGTGCCAGTAGTATTTGGACTGATAGCAATCAGCCCCAGCATTTT.

This clone is a singleton in its sample. The V call is TRBV6-5, the J call TRBJ1-4, with TRBD1 as a possible D gene (6 bases). The ends were cut back, 5 bases at V and 6 bases at J, with 13 bases in the middle. Germline lookup yields CDR1 MNHEY and CDR2 SVGAGI. The CDR3 is made up of 14 amino acids. CDR3 nucleotide sequence: TGTGCCAGCAGTGAGGGGGGGGCCGATGAAAAACTGTTTTTT. Protein sequence: CASSEGGADEKLFF.

The chain recombines TRBV4-1 with TRBJ2-6, with 9 bases fitting TRBD1. Germline lookup yields CDR1 MGHRA and CDR2 YSYEKL. The CDR3 loop spans 17 amino acids. The junction had 5 bases not matched to a gene; V was cut back by 2 bases and J by 3 bases. In nucleotides, the CDR3 is TGCGCCAGCAGCCAAACAGGGGGCAAAGTTGGGGCCAACGTCCTGACTTTC. Translation: CASSQTGGKVGANVLTF.

The J gene is TRBJ1-4, the V gene TRBV28; TRBD1 might be the D (6 bases). V lost 2 bases and J 6 bases, leaving 10 bases between the germline ends. Germline V CDR1 and CDR2: MDHEN, SYDVKM. This CDR3 has 14 residues. CDR3 bases: TGTGCCAGCAGTTTACGGAGACAGGATGAAAAACTGTTTTTT. It yields the protein CASSLRRQDEKLFF.

The CDR3 bases are TGCGCCAGCAGCCTTCAACCCACGGGACTAGCGGCATCTAGCACAGATACGCAGTATTTT. Protein product: CASSLQPTGLAASSTDTQYF. The V gene is TRBV5-1, the J gene TRBJ2-3; 11 positions agree with TRBD2. J gave up 0 bases and V 4 bases, and 16 bases lay outside the gene matches. CDR3 length equals 20 residues. Looked up from germline, CDR1 is SGHRS and CDR2 is YFSETQ. The full variable domain, its missing parts supplied by reference TRBV5-1 and TRBJ2-3, is KAGVTQTPRYLIKTRGQQVTLSCSPISGHRSVSWYQQTPGQGLQFLFEYFSETQRNKGNFPGRFSGRQFSNSRSEMNVSTLELGDSALYLCASSLQPTGLAASSTDTQYFGPGTRLTVL.

The V gene is TRBV6-4, the J gene TRBJ2-3, with D perhaps matching TRBD2 (6 bases). CDR1 and CDR2 (germline): MRHNA, SNTAGT. V was clipped by 5 bases and J by 2 bases, with 11 bases between them. The CDR3 is made up of 14 amino acids. The CDR3, as DNA: TGTGCCAGCAGTCCGGGACTCGCCACAGATACGCAGTATTTT. Translation gives CASSPGLATDTQYF.

This chain joins TRBV5-5 and TRBJ2-7; weak D call: TRBD1 (5 bases). The CDR3 contains 15 residues. V gave up 0 bases and J gave up 3 bases, with 13 bases separating them. Germline CDR1 is SGHKS and CDR2 is YYEKEE (reference sequence). CDR3 DNA: TGTGCCAGCAGCTTGGGGGTGGGGCCGGGCTACGAGCAGTACTTC. Protein product: CASSLGVGPGYEQYF.

In its sample, this clone was seen once. A junction boundary mismatches the germline segment, possibly from a read error. The V and J genes are TRBV7-9 and TRBJ1-2; the match to TRBD1 covers 8 bases. From germline, CDR1 is SEHNR and CDR2 FQNEAQ (reference sequence). The CDR3 has 16 residues. CDR3: CSSSLRLGQANYGYTF. The DNA for the CDR3 is TGTTCCAGCAGCTTAAGACTGGGACAGGCAAACTATGGCTACACCTTC.

The chain recombines TRBV6-5 with TRBJ2-7; 7 bases are shared with TRBD1. The germline CDR1 and CDR2 sequences are MNHEY and SVGAGI. This CDR3 is built from 14 residues. V was pared by 6 bases and J by 4 bases, with 9 bases of the junction left unmatched. CDR3 region: CASSFYRGEYEQYF. The CDR3 DNA reads as TGTGCCAGCAGCTTCTACAGGGGAGAATACGAGCAGTACTTC.

This clone was seen only a few times. V and J are TRBV15 and TRBJ1-1, with TRBD1 matching 10 bases. The trim removed 0 bases at V and 0 bases at J, leaving 4 bases unmatched. There are 17 residues in the CDR3. Per germline, CDR1 LNHNV and CDR2 YYDKDF (reference sequence). Here the CDR3 reads CATSREGDRGMNTEAFF. CDR3 sequence (DNA): TGTGCCACCAGCAGAGAGGGGGACAGGGGCATGAACACTGAAGCTTTCTTT.

This clone was seen once. The rearrangement joins TRBV10-3 to TRBJ2-7; tentatively, D is TRBD2 (6 bases). The CDR3 has 13 amino acids. The germline V gene has CDR1 ENHRY and CDR2 SYGVKD. V shed 2 bases and J shed 12 bases, with 17 bases lying between them. The CDR3 region has the DNA TGTGCCATCAGTGAGGGGGAATGGGGGGTTCTGTACTTC. Protein product: CAISEGEWGVLYF.

This rearrangement joins TRBV5-4 to TRBJ2-7; D is unclear. The V gene lost 1 base and the J gene lost 1 base, with 9 bases spanning the gap. The CDR3 loop spans 14 amino acids. Germline CDR1 and CDR2: SGHNT and YYREEE (reference sequence). The CDR3 protein is CASSLRPGSYEQYF. The CDR3 DNA reads TGTGCCAGCAGCTTGCGTCCGGGTTCCTACGAGCAGTACTTC.

This clone was seen only a few times. The chain links TRBV5-4 to TRBJ2-2; a weak D match, TRBD2 (5 bases). Germline-derived CDR1 and CDR2 are SGHNT and YYREEE (reference sequence). The CDR3 has 16 residues. V lost 0 bases and J 1 base, leaving 10 bases between the germline ends. CDR3 sequence: CASSLGSGLNTGELFF. For the CDR3, the DNA is TGTGCCAGCAGCTTGGGTTCGGGATTGAACACCGGGGAGCTGTTTTTT. Based on the CDR3 plus reference TRBV5-4 and TRBJ2-2, the full variable domain is ETGVTQSPTHLIKTRGQQVTLRCSSQSGHNTVSWYQQALGQGPQFIFQYYREEENGRGNFPPRFSGLQFPNYSSELNVNALELDDSALYLCASSLGSGLNTGELFFGEGSRLTVL.

The chain employs TRBV5-8 and TRBJ1-5; 7 bases map to TRBD1. The length of the CDR3 is 14 residues. V trimming: 3 bases; J trimming: 5 bases; junction bases outside the gene matches: 5. Germline V gives CDR1 SGHTS, CDR2 YDEGEE. CDR3 amino acids: CASSSRGLDQPQHF. In DNA, the CDR3 is TGTGCCAGCAGCTCAAGGGGGCTGGATCAGCCCCAGCATTTT.

The rearrangement links TRBV18 to TRBJ2-1; D perhaps matches TRBD2 (6 bases). Germline V lookup: CDR1 KGHSH, CDR2 LQKENI. CDR3 length equals 16 residues. With 2 bases removed from V and 1 base from J, the gap between germline ends came to 12 bases. The CDR3 bases are TGTGCCAGCTCACCAGTCGGGAGAGGTTCCTACAATGAGCAGTTCTTC. Translation gives CASSPVGRGSYNEQFF.

This chain's CDR3 is CSAGQRTSYEQYF. For the CDR3, the DNA is TGCAGCGCGGGACAGAGGACCTCCTACGAGCAGTACTTC. The rearrangement joins TRBV29-1 to TRBJ2-5; the match to TRBD1 covers 7 bases. The DNA end lines up better with TRBJ2-7; the J call may be wrong. Germline CDR1 and CDR2: SQVTM and ANQGSEA. CDR3 length equals 13 residues.

This chain connects TRBV4-3 to TRBJ2-3; tentative D call: TRBD1 (5 bases). The V end was cut by 0 bases, the J end by 0 bases, with 7 bases between. The CDR3 covers 15 residues. Germline assignment: CDR1 LGHNA and CDR2 YSLEER. In DNA form, the CDR3 reads TGCGCCAGCAGCCAAGATTACAGGAGCACAGATACGCAGTATTTT. Protein product: CASSQDYRSTDTQYF.

The chain couples TRBV7-3 to TRBJ2-3; 8 bases map to TRBD2. CDR3 length equals 14 residues. Germline values: CDR1 SGHTA, CDR2 FQGTGA. J gave up 5 bases and V 4 bases, and 5 bases lay outside the gene matches. The CDR3 region has the DNA TGTGCCAGCAGCTCCGGAGCGGGAGTAGATACGCAGTATTTT. Its translation: CASSSGAGVDTQYF.

The V call is TRBV2, the J call TRBJ1-1, with TRBD1 as a possible D gene (6 bases). The CDR3 is made up of 17 amino acids. CDR1 SNHLY and CDR2 FYNNEI come from the germline V gene. V lost 4 bases to trimming and J lost 1 base, with 19 bases between them. The CDR3 here is CASSGISGDMRNTEAFF. The CDR3 DNA sequence: TGTGCCAGCAGTGGGATATCTGGGGACATGAGGAACACTGAAGCTTTCTTT. The whole variable domain, remainder taken from reference TRBV2 and TRBJ1-1, is EPEVTQTPSHQVTQMGQEVILRCVPISNHLYFYWYRQILGQKVEFLVSFYNNEISEKSEIFDDQFSVERPDGSNFTLKIRSTKLEDSAMYFCASSGISGDMRNTEAFFGQGTRLTVV.

The chain combines TRBV7-2 with TRBJ2-5; 9 bases are a match to TRBD1. Trimming at V came to 3 bases and at J to 4 bases, leaving 6 bases not matched to a gene. Germline CDR1 is SGHTA and CDR2 is FQGNSA. This CDR3 has 15 residues. The CDR3 loop reads CASSLYTTGGETQYF. DNA of the CDR3: TGTGCCAGCAGCTTGTATACGACAGGGGGAGAGACCCAGTACTTC.

V and J are TRBV5-3 and TRBJ2-1; D perhaps matches TRBD2 (6 bases). TRBV5-3 is labeled an ORF, and its function is uncertain. This CDR3 contains 16 residues. V shed 4 bases and J shed 1 base, with 15 bases lying between them. The CDR3 is CARSVRWRVSYNEQFF. Written as DNA, the CDR3 is TGTGCCAGAAGCGTTCGATGGAGGGTATCCTACAATGAGCAGTTCTTC.

V is TRBV29-1 and J is TRBJ1-1; weak D call: TRBD1 (5 bases). This CDR3 has 16 residues. Germline V gene data show CDR1 as SQVTM and CDR2 as ANQGSEA. Trimming shortened V by 4 bases and J by 4 bases, and 22 bases separated the two germline ends. CDR3: CSVAYVGVSLVTEAFF. In DNA, the CDR3 is TGCAGCGTTGCCTACGTAGGGGTTTCGTTGGTCACTGAAGCTTTCTTT.

The J gene is TRBJ2-7, the V gene TRBV7-9, with 9 bases aligning to TRBD2. V dropped 1 base and J dropped 2; count of bases not matched to a gene: 0. Germline V gene data show CDR1 as SEHNR and CDR2 as FQNEAQ (reference sequence). CDR3 length: 14 residues. CDR3 coding DNA: TGTGCCAGCAGCTTAGTAGCGGGGGCCTACGAGCAGTACTTC. Translation gives CASSLVAGAYEQYF.

This chain joins TRBV6-1 and TRBJ2-7; D is ambiguous. Trimming took off 6 bases at V and 0 bases at J, with 6 bases between the two ends. The CDR3 covers 12 residues. The germline gives CDR1 MNHNS, CDR2 SASEGT. CDR3 in amino acids: CASRSYSYEQYF. The DNA for the CDR3 is TGTGCCAGCAGGAGTTACTCCTACGAGCAGTACTTC.

J is TRBJ2-1 and V is TRBV7-2; no clear D. V was pared by 1 base and J by 2 bases, with 12 bases between. Germline values: CDR1 SGHTA, CDR2 FQGNSA. CDR3 length: 16 residues. The CDR3 DNA follows: TGTGCCAGCAGCTTAGGAGGCAGTTCCCCCTACAATGAGCAGTTCTTC. Translated: CASSLGGSSPYNEQFF.

This clone was observed a few times. The rearrangement joins TRBV5-4 to TRBJ1-4; 7 bases agree with TRBD1. This CDR3 is 15 amino acids long. With 1 base clipped from V and 7 bases from J, the junction kept 7 bases outside the gene matches. Germline V CDR1 and CDR2: SGHNT, YYREEE (reference sequence). The CDR3 DNA reads TGTGCCAGCAGCTTGCAAGGGGGCGCTGGTGAAAAACTGTTTTTT. It encodes CASSLQGGAGEKLFF.

This chain joins TRBV7-9 and TRBJ2-4; 9 nucleotides align to TRBD1. CDR3 size: 14 residues. Germline V CDR1 and CDR2: SEHNR, FQNEAQ (reference sequence). V was clipped by 5 bases and J by 9 bases; unmatched bases: 8. The CDR3 here is CASSHRDRAAIQYF. CDR3 coding DNA: TGTGCCAGCAGCCACCGGGACAGGGCGGCCATTCAGTACTTC. Full variable domain (remainder filled in from reference TRBV7-9 and TRBJ2-4): DTGVSQNPRHKITKRGQNVTFRCDPISEHNRLYWYRQTLGQGPEFLTYFQNEAQLEKSRLLSDRFSAERPKGSFSTLEIQRTEQGDSAMYLCASSHRDRAAIQYFGAGTRLSVL.

This rearrangement joins TRBV7-8 to TRBJ2-7, with 7 bases lining up with TRBD1. This CDR3 has 14 residues. The V and J ends lost 4 bases and 2 bases, in that order; junction bases with no gene match: 5. Per the germline V gene, CDR1 is SGHVS and CDR2 is FQNEAQ. The CDR3 DNA reads as TGTGCCAGCAGCTCTTACAGGGGTCCCTACGAGCAGTACTTC. It codes for CASSSYRGPYEQYF.

The chain has TRBV4-3 and TRBJ2-1, with a possible D match to TRBD2 (6 bases). V was cut by 0 bases and J by 4 bases, with 19 bases left in between. There are 18 residues in the CDR3. Per the germline V gene, CDR1 is LGHNA and CDR2 is YSLEER. The CDR3 bases are TGCGCCAGCAGCCAAGATGGGGGGATCGGGGTGGGGTACAATGAGCAGTTCTTC. Residues: CASSQDGGIGVGYNEQFF.